This T cell receptor (beta chain) was captured by sequencing in a study of blood T cell repertoires in COVID-19. Study at large: Material from acute and convalescent COVID-19 was sourced from the United States, Italy and Spain.

Sequencing was performed with immunoSEQ multiplex PCR; in TCRdb, only in-frame clones are kept and a portion is missing. This sample yields around 200,000 clones, of which 65% to 85% are seen a single time; less than 3.5% belongs to the top ten. This clone has more than one count but fewer than ten. The sequence was obtained from a man over 45 with active or convalescent COVID-19. The sample comprised peripheral blood.

CDR3 sequence reads: CSKQGSRAAMNTEAFF. DNA for the CDR3: TGTTCCAAGCAGGGGTCTAGGGCCGCCATGAACACTGAAGCTTTCTTT. The chain links TRBV2 to TRBJ1-1; possibly TRBD1 for D (6 bases). The CDR3 covers 16 residues. Germline V gives CDR1 SNHLY, CDR2 FYNNEI.